The clone carrying this T cell receptor (beta chain) appeared a few times. The antigen remains undetermined. This sample was taken from a study of regulatory T cells in long-lasting Graves disease. Construction of the TCR beta libraries employed iRepertoire HTBI primers in conjunction with Arm-PCR of CDR3 regions. From the multiplex PCR reads, TCRdb called clonotypes with MiXCR, one entry per CDR3 protein. The repertoire has around 420,000 distinct CDR3 sequences, 15% to 18% of them found once; the top ten carry 22%. V shed 3 bases and J shed 3 bases, with 6 bases lying between them. Germline V gene data show CDR1 as SGHKS and CDR2 as YYEKEE (reference sequence). This CDR3 comprises 12 residues. The study, taken as a whole, reports: Favored gene segments in persistent disease were TRBV28, TRBJ1-2 and TRBJ2-5.

Time point given: newly diagnosed GD, antithyroid drugs for less than 3 months. With RNA extracted from PBMCs as input, the TCR library was made. The TCR was taken from a female donor with Graves disease. The chain uses TRBV5-5 and TRBJ1-2, with a tentative D call TRBD1 (5 bases). Sample: peripheral blood mononuclear cells (PBMCs), taken at new diagnosis, from a patient treated with antithyroid drugs. This CDR3 reads CASSWDDYGYTF. CDR3 sequence (DNA): TGTGCCAGCAGCTGGGACGACTATGGCTACACCTTC.